The 18 T cell receptor beta chains below come from one sample, sequenced in a study of identical twins (dated by TCRdb to 2015 to 2016). Library construction relied on 5' RACE. Instrument on record: Illumina HiSeq 2000. TCRdb took the public reads, trimmed them with fastp at Q25, ran MiXCR for clone calling and kept in-frame beta chains. Each CDR3 protein gets just one entry, which takes the most common genes and DNA from the rows behind it. The sample yields 500,000 to 550,000 distinct CDR3 sequences; under 25% were counted once. 0.4% to 0.6% of the sample rests with the top ten. This sample was shared with a second study, whose subject was yellow fever vaccine responses in identical twins.

Sequenced material: CD4+ T cells sorted from blood. All receptors derive from a woman younger than 35 in good health.

This clonotype appeared many times. This chain connects TRBV20-1 to TRBJ2-2; 7 positions agree with TRBD1. The CDR3 extends over 17 amino acids. Germline CDR1 reads DFQATT; CDR2 reads SNEGSKA (reference sequence). The J segment lost 3 bases and the V segment lost 4 bases, leaving 14 bases of the junction unmatched. The CDR3 loop is CSATPEPRTGHTGELFF. CDR3 DNA sequence: TGCAGTGCTACCCCCGAGCCAAGGACAGGCCACACCGGGGAGCTGTTTTTT.

This clonotype showed up just a few times. The chain uses TRBV7-2 and TRBJ1-1, with 7 bases identical to TRBD1. The CDR3 loop spans 13 amino acids. Germline loops: CDR1 SGHTA, CDR2 FQGNSA. V trimming: 0 bases; J trimming: 8 bases; junction bases outside the gene matches: 3. The CDR3 DNA reads TGTGCCAGCAGCTTAGCCCGGGGACAGGAAGCTTTCTTT. Amino acid sequence: CASSLARGQEAFF.

Remarks on this clonotype: No conserved phenylalanine or tryptophan is present at the end of the CDR3, so a read error is the likely explanation. The V call is TRBV6-5, the J call TRBJ1-6; D may be TRBD1 (5 bases). This CDR3 comprises 15 residues. Germline loops: CDR1 MNHEY, CDR2 SVGAGI. V was pared by 2 bases and J by 11 bases, with 16 bases between. CDR3 residues: CASSYTIRVPTPLHS. The CDR3 DNA follows: TGTGCCAGCAGTTACACTATCAGGGTTCCCACACCCCTCCACTCT.

There are a few counts of this clonotype. The gene calls are TRBV7-9 and TRBJ1-4; D unclear. There are 15 residues in the CDR3. Deletions cut 5 bases from V and 7 bases from J, with 17 bases between. CDR1 is SEHNR, CDR2 FQNEAQ, per germline (reference sequence). The CDR3 DNA reads as TGTGCCAGCAGCACCCGCCTAAAAACGGGTGAAAAACTGTTTTTT. Its protein product is CASSTRLKTGEKLFF. The whole variable domain, remainder taken from reference TRBV7-9 and TRBJ1-4, is DTGVSQNPRHKITKRGQNVTFRCDPISEHNRLYWYRQTLGQGPEFLTYFQNEAQLEKSRLLSDRFSAERPKGSFSTLEIQRTEQGDSAMYLCASSTRLKTGEKLFFGSGTQLSVL.

This clonotype appeared a few times. The chain combines TRBV5-1 with TRBJ1-4; D is ambiguous. Germline V gene lookup returns CDR1 SGHRS and CDR2 YFSETQ. Trimming left V 0 bases short and J 0 bases short, with 6 bases between. The CDR3 extends over 15 amino acids. The CDR3 here is CASSLEDPTNEKLFF. In DNA, the CDR3 is TGCGCCAGCAGCTTGGAGGACCCAACTAATGAAAAACTGTTTTTT.

In this sample, this clonotype turned up a few times. CDR3 DNA: TGCGCCAGCAGCTTGGATTGGACTAGCTCCTACAATGAGCAGTTCTTC. Translated: CASSLDWTSSYNEQFF. The genes are TRBV5-1 and TRBJ2-1; 7 positions match TRBD2. CDR1 and CDR2 (germline): SGHRS, YFSETQ. J lost 0 bases, V lost 0 bases, and 3 bases had no gene match. This CDR3 spans 16 amino acids.

The V and J genes are TRBV20-1 and TRBJ1-1; D is ambiguous. This CDR3 is 14 amino acids long. V lost 2 bases to trimming and J lost 0 bases, with 10 bases between them. Per the germline V gene, CDR1 is DFQATT and CDR2 is SNEGSKA (reference sequence). CDR3 coding DNA: TGCAGTGCTAGACCCATCGGGGTGAACACTGAAGCTTTCTTT. This gives the protein CSARPIGVNTEAFF.

There are a few counts of this clonotype. The chain uses TRBV24-1 and TRBJ2-2; unclear D gene. Per germline, CDR1 KGHDR and CDR2 SFDVKD. V dropped 0 bases and J dropped 0 bases, with 10 bases sitting between them. The length of the CDR3 is 17 residues. The CDR3 nucleotides are TGTGCCACCAGTGATTTGCGTTCTAAGACGAACACCGGGGAGCTGTTTTTT. It encodes CATSDLRSKTNTGELFF.

The rearrangement links TRBV27 to TRBJ2-5, with 8 bases that match TRBD2. Germline values: CDR1 MNHEY, CDR2 SMNVEV (reference sequence). CDR3 length equals 14 residues. The V segment lost 5 bases and the J segment 7 bases; nucleotides outside the gene matches: 9. This CDR3 reads CASSTGLAGGTQYF. As DNA, the CDR3 is TGTGCCAGCAGTACCGGACTAGCCGGAGGGACCCAGTACTTC.

V usage is TRBV20-1 and J usage is TRBJ2-1, with 14 bases lining up with TRBD2. The CDR3 has 13 amino acids. Germline loops: CDR1 DFQATT, CDR2 SNEGSKA (reference sequence). Trimming cost V 6 bases and J 15 bases; bases outside gene matches: 10. The chain's CDR3 is CSARGTSGGLRFF. The CDR3 region has the DNA TGCAGTGCCCGAGGGACTAGCGGGGGCCTACGGTTCTTC.

This clonotype was seen a few times. The V call is TRBV4-1, the J call TRBJ1-2, with D possibly matching TRBD1 (5 bases). The length of the CDR3 is 13 residues. CDR1 and CDR2 (germline): MGHRA, YSYEKL. The V end lost 2 bases, the J end lost 4 bases, and 8 bases lay between the germline ends. CDR3 region: CASSQRGSYGYTF. CDR3 coding DNA: TGCGCCAGCAGCCAACGGGGGTCCTATGGCTACACCTTC.

This clonotype was recorded a few times. This chain uses TRBV2 with TRBJ2-2, with 9 bases lining up with TRBD2. There are 16 residues in the CDR3. The V and J ends lost 4 bases and 0 bases, in that order; junction bases with no gene match: 3. Per germline, CDR1 SNHLY and CDR2 FYNNEI. CDR3 DNA sequence: TGTGCCAGCAGTGTCAGCGGGGGGACGAACACCGGGGAGCTGTTTTTT. Its translation: CASSVSGGTNTGELFF.

This sequence joins TRBV5-1 and TRBJ2-5, with D tentatively TRBD1 (6 bases). V was pared by 4 bases and J by 2 bases, with 9 bases between. This CDR3 spans 13 amino acids. Germline V CDR1 and CDR2: SGHRS, YFSETQ. CDR3 protein: CASSAGQQETQYF. CDR3 in DNA: TGCGCCAGCAGCGCAGGACAGCAAGAGACCCAGTACTTC.

The table lists this clonotype with a few counts. This chain connects TRBV12-3 or TRBV12-4 to TRBJ2-3; weak D call: TRBD2 (5 bases). The CDR3 length is 15 residues. The germline V and J ends were trimmed by 5 bases and 3 bases, with 15 bases remaining between them. The CDR3 spells CASSPPLGSTDTQYF. CDR3 coding DNA: TGTGCCAGCAGTCCCCCTTTAGGGAGTACAGATACGCAGTATTTT.

This rearrangement joins TRBV9 to TRBJ2-1, with D tentatively TRBD1 or TRBD2 (5 bases each). CDR1 SGDLS and CDR2 YYNGEE come from the germline V gene. This CDR3 has 15 amino acids. The ends were cut back, 0 bases at V and 9 bases at J, with 16 bases in the middle. Here the CDR3 reads CASSVGDPIVGEQFF. In nucleotides, the CDR3 is TGTGCCAGCAGCGTAGGGGACCCAATCGTGGGTGAGCAGTTCTTC.

In nucleotides, the CDR3 is TGTGCCAGCAGCCAGGGACTAGCGGGATTGAACACCGGGGAGCTGTTTTTT. Protein: CASSQGLAGLNTGELFF. The chain has TRBV14 and TRBJ2-2; 13 nucleotides match TRBD2. CDR3 length: 17 residues. Germline V CDR1 and CDR2: SGHDN, FVKESK. Trimming removed 3 bases from V and 1 base from J; junction bases left unmatched: 2.

The CDR3 sequence is CAISDRGQGYEQYV. The CDR3 region has the DNA TGTGCCATCAGTGATAGGGGACAGGGGTACGAGCAGTACGTC. V and J are TRBV10-3 and TRBJ2-7; 10 nucleotides match TRBD1. The CDR3 has 14 residues. Per the germline V gene, CDR1 is ENHRY and CDR2 is SYGVKD. The V segment lost 3 bases and the J segment 4 bases; nucleotides outside the gene matches: 3.

This chain connects TRBV6-5 to TRBJ2-2, with 10 bases that match TRBD1. CDR1 is MNHEY, CDR2 SVGAGI, per germline. The trim removed 4 bases at V and 8 bases at J, leaving 4 bases unmatched. The CDR3 spans 14 residues. The CDR3 nucleotides read TGTGCCAGCAGTTTTGACAGGGGGCCGGGGGAGCTGTTTTTT. Protein product: CASSFDRGPGELFF.